These 31 T cell receptor beta chains came from one sample sequenced in a study of CD8+CD57+ T cells in acquired aplastic anemia. Genomic DNA acted as the template from which TCR beta VDJ combination and CDR3 sequence profiling were carried out. MiXCR, applied by TCRdb to the reads, yields one record per CDR3 protein. The table has 120,000 or so distinct CDR3 sequences, over 30% seen once; the top ten hold roughly 2.7%. Sequencing was done on patients that had shown CD8+CD57+ cell expansion by flow cytometry. The specimen sequenced was sorted CD4+, CD8+, or CD8+CD57+ T cells (not recorded which) from PBMCs. These receptors were collected from a human donor with aplastic anemia.

This clonotype was recorded at least ten times. V gene TRBV6-1 combines with J gene TRBJ2-3; D is perhaps TRBD2 (6 bases). In germline, CDR1 is MNHNS, CDR2 SASEGT. Trimming shortened V by 8 bases and J by 4 bases, and 13 bases separated the two germline ends. The CDR3 length is 13 residues. CDR3 DNA: TGTGCCAGCCGCCTGGGGGAGGCAGATACGCAGTATTTT. Its protein is CASRLGEADTQYF.

This clonotype was seen at least ten times. The chain employs TRBV5-1 and TRBJ2-3; 8 positions agree with TRBD2. The CDR3 is 14 residues long. In germline, CDR1 is SGHRS, CDR2 YFSETQ. V shed 6 bases, J shed 2 bases, and the junction held 5 bases outside the gene matches. DNA of the CDR3: TGCGCCAGCACAGAGCGGGGGACCACAGATACGCAGTATTTT. Translation: CASTERGTTDTQYF. The full variable domain, rest sourced from reference TRBV5-1 and TRBJ2-3, is KAGVTQTPRYLIKTRGQQVTLSCSPISGHRSVSWYQQTPGQGLQFLFEYFSETQRNKGNFPGRFSGRQFSNSRSEMNVSTLELGDSALYLCASTERGTTDTQYFGPGTRLTVL.

This clonotype has more than one count but fewer than ten. It may be a read error: a sequence one base away is much more abundant. The chain employs TRBV11-2 and TRBJ1-2; 9 nucleotides align to TRBD1. The CDR3 loop spans 14 amino acids. Germline V gene sequence: CDR1 SGHAT, CDR2 FQNNGV. The CDR3 DNA reads TGTGCCAGCAGCCAGGGGACAGGGAACTATGGCCACACCTTC. Its protein product is CASSQGTGNYGHTF. The whole variable domain, filled in from reference TRBV11-2 and TRBJ1-2, reads EAGVAQSPRYKIIEKRQSVAFWCNPISGHATLYWYQQILGQGPKLLIQFQNNGVVDDSQLPKDRFSAERLKGVDSTLKIQPAKLEDSAVYLCASSQGTGNYGHTFGSGTRLTVV.

This clonotype was observed a single time. This chain connects TRBV10-3 to TRBJ2-1; 14 nucleotides agree with TRBD2. The CDR3 is 15 residues long. The ends lost 6 bases at V and 7 bases at J; junction bases unmatched: 5. Germline CDR1 is ENHRY and CDR2 is SYGVKD. The CDR3 here is CAISRTSGGRNEQFF. The CDR3 nucleotides are TGTGCCATCAGCCGGACTAGCGGGGGGAGAAATGAGCAGTTCTTC.

This chain links TRBV9 with TRBJ2-3; 8 bases line up with TRBD2. CDR3 size: 15 residues. Germline CDR1 is SGDLS and CDR2 is YYNGEE. V trimming: 0 bases; J trimming: 3 bases; junction bases outside the gene matches: 3. The CDR3 is CASSVGGGGTDTQYF. CDR3 DNA sequence: TGTGCCAGCAGCGTAGGAGGCGGGGGGACAGATACGCAGTATTTT.

This clonotype has ten or more counts. The chain employs TRBV7-9 and TRBJ1-5; 7 positions match TRBD1. The CDR3 is made up of 13 amino acids. Trimming removed 4 bases from V and 4 bases from J; junction bases left unmatched: 1. Per the germline V gene, CDR1 is SEHNR and CDR2 is FQNEAQ (reference sequence). This chain's CDR3 is CASSSTGNQPQHF. In DNA form, the CDR3 reads TGTGCCAGCAGCTCGACAGGGAATCAGCCCCAGCATTTT.

This clonotype was counted ten times or more. The CDR3 coding sequence is TGCGCCAGCAGGGGGGGTGGGGCCAACGTCCTGACTTTC. Translating gives CASRGGGANVLTF. This rearrangement joins TRBV4-1 to TRBJ2-6; a weak D match, TRBD2 (6 bases). Trimming took off 6 bases at V and 3 bases at J, with 6 bases between the two ends. The germline gives CDR1 MGHRA, CDR2 YSYEKL. This CDR3 is built from 13 residues.

This clonotype appeared many times. The chain employs TRBV5-1 and TRBJ1-2; no reliable D call. V was pared by 6 bases and J by 5 bases, with 14 bases between. This CDR3 has 13 amino acids. Germline V gene sequence: CDR1 SGHRS, CDR2 YFSETQ. Written as DNA, the CDR3 is TGCGCCAGCAACCCCGGCCAGGCTTATGGCTACACCTTC. Translating gives CASNPGQAYGYTF.

This CDR3 is CASTLGTGGYEQYF. CDR3 DNA sequence: TGTGCCAGTACCCTAGGGACAGGGGGCTACGAGCAGTACTTC. V is TRBV19 and J is TRBJ2-7; 11 bases fit TRBD1. The junction had 5 bases not matched to a gene; V was cut back by 7 bases and J by 3 bases. This CDR3 comprises 14 residues. Looked up from germline, CDR1 is LNHDA and CDR2 is SQIVND (reference sequence).

This clonotype appeared many times. This chain connects TRBV6-6 to TRBJ1-6; the D is unclear. The CDR3 spans 15 residues. Trimming took 2 bases from V and 5 from J, leaving 10 bases between them. The germline CDR1 and CDR2 sequences are MNHNY and SVGAGI (reference sequence). This CDR3 reads CASSYLRAHNSPLHF. Written as DNA, the CDR3 is TGTGCCAGCAGTTACCTGAGGGCCCATAATTCACCCCTCCACTTT.

The chain couples TRBV7-7 to TRBJ2-1, with a tentative D call TRBD2 (6 bases). Trimming left V 6 bases short and J 8 bases short, with 14 bases between. The CDR3 is made up of 13 amino acids. Germline CDR1 SSHAT, CDR2 FNYEAQ (reference sequence). In nucleotides, the CDR3 is TGTGCCAGCAGTGCTAGAGCGGGTCATGAGCAGTTCTTC. Encoded protein: CASSARAGHEQFF.

This clonotype was counted only a few times. The chain joins TRBV10-3 to TRBJ2-1, with 8 bases lining up with TRBD2. Unmatched junction bases numbered 0, after V lost 6 bases and J lost 5 bases. From germline, CDR1 is ENHRY and CDR2 SYGVKD. The CDR3 is 12 amino acids. The CDR3 nucleotides read TGTGCCATCAGACTAGCGGACAATGAGCAGTTCTTC. As protein: CAIRLADNEQFF.

This clonotype has a count of ten or more. CDR3 in DNA: TGCAGTGCCCGGGGAACGGGTTTACCCTACGAGCAGTACTTC. This translates into CSARGTGLPYEQYF. The J gene is TRBJ2-7, the V gene TRBV20-1; D is possibly TRBD2 (5 bases). V was pared by 6 bases and J by 2 bases, with 17 bases between. Germline V gene data show CDR1 as DFQATT and CDR2 as SNEGSKA (reference sequence). The CDR3 extends over 14 amino acids.

The rearrangement links TRBV5-4 to TRBJ1-2, with 10 bases that match TRBD1. The V segment lost 4 bases and the J segment 3 bases; nucleotides outside the gene matches: 3. The germline V gene encodes CDR1 SGHNT and CDR2 YYREEE (reference sequence). The CDR3 is made up of 14 amino acids. CDR3 nucleotide sequence: TGTGCCAGCAGCGCGGGACAGGGGCACTATGGCTACACCTTC. This translates into CASSAGQGHYGYTF. The variable domain in full, with the rest retrieved from reference TRBV5-4 and TRBJ1-2, is ETGVTQSPTHLIKTRGQQVTLRCSSQSGHNTVSWYQQALGQGPQFIFQYYREEENGRGNFPPRFSGLQFPNYSSELNVNALELDDSALYLCASSAGQGHYGYTFGSGTRLTVV.

V gene TRBV2 combines with J gene TRBJ2-7; perhaps TRBD1 as D (6 bases). Germline CDR1 is SNHLY and CDR2 is FYNNEI. This CDR3 is 14 amino acids long. V shed 6 bases and J shed 1 base, with 13 bases lying between them. The CDR3 spells CASRNRDTSYEQYF. Written as DNA, the CDR3 is TGTGCCAGCAGGAACCGGGACACATCCTACGAGCAGTACTTC.

This clonotype was found a few times. V usage is TRBV4-2 and J usage is TRBJ1-2; 9 positions agree with TRBD1. The CDR3 covers 16 residues. V was clipped by 3 bases and J by 4 bases; unmatched bases: 9. Per the germline V gene, CDR1 is LGHNA and CDR2 is YNFKEQ. CDR3 DNA sequence: TGTGCCAGCAGCCAGGGGACAGGGAGGAGGGTCTATGGCTACACCTTC. Residues: CASSQGTGRRVYGYTF.

In the case of this clonotype: One junction end does not reproduce the germline sequence, and a read error may be involved. The chain is built from TRBV10-3 and TRBJ2-7; 9 nucleotides match TRBD1. The length of the CDR3 is 18 residues. Germline CDR1 is ENHRY and CDR2 is SYGVKD. CDR3 nucleotides: TGTGCCAGCGCCAAAAGGATCCCGGGACAGGGATACTCCTACGGGCAGTACTTC. It encodes CASAKRIPGQGYSYGQYF.

This clonotype was detected many times. The chain recombines TRBV10-1 with TRBJ2-5; D is unresolved. The ends were cut back, 4 bases at V and 1 base at J, with 13 bases in the middle. This CDR3 is 15 amino acids long. Germline lookup yields CDR1 WNHNN and CDR2 SYGVQD (reference sequence). The DNA for the CDR3 is TGCGCCAGCAGTGTTAGCCCCTCGCCCCAAGAGACCCAGTACTTC. It is translated as CASSVSPSPQETQYF.

The V gene is TRBV7-6, the J gene TRBJ2-1, with 14 bases aligning to TRBD2. This CDR3 contains 18 residues. CDR1 is SGHVS and CDR2 is FNYEAQ in the germline V gene. After removal of 4 bases from V and 6 bases from J, the junction contained 11 bases not matched to a gene. This chain's CDR3 is CASSSASTSGRAGNEQFF. CDR3 coding DNA: TGTGCCAGCAGCTCAGCCTCGACTAGCGGGAGGGCCGGCAATGAGCAGTTCTTC.

This clonotype was observed at least ten times. This chain links TRBV20-1 with TRBJ2-3, with D possibly being TRBD1 (5 bases). The CDR3 loop spans 13 amino acids. Germline CDR1 is DFQATT and CDR2 is SNEGSKA (reference sequence). V lost 6 bases, J lost 2 bases, and 12 bases lay in between. In nucleotides, the CDR3 is TGCAGTGCCTTACCAGGGTCCACAGATACGCAGTATTTT. This codes for CSALPGSTDTQYF.

This clonotype was counted a few times. The chain joins TRBV10-1 to TRBJ1-2; 7 bases are shared with TRBD1. Unmatched junction bases numbered 17, after V lost 11 bases and J lost 2 bases. Germline CDR1 is WNHNN and CDR2 is SYGVQD (reference sequence). The CDR3 spans 16 residues. The CDR3 DNA reads as TGCGCCGGGGGCGGGACAGCCCTTCTTCCCAACTATGGCTACACCTTC. Protein product: CAGGGTALLPNYGYTF.

This clonotype has ten or more counts. The chain combines TRBV27 with TRBJ2-7; D not certain. V was trimmed by 6 bases and J by 3 bases, leaving 12 bases between them. The CDR3 is 13 residues long. Germline-derived CDR1 and CDR2 are MNHEY and SMNVEV (reference sequence). The CDR3 DNA is TGTGCCAGCAGCAACATACAGAGCTACGAGCAGTACTTC. The encoded protein is CASSNIQSYEQYF.

This clonotype has ten or more counts. The J gene is TRBJ2-1, the V gene TRBV7-2, with 7 bases matching TRBD2. Germline V gives CDR1 SGHTA, CDR2 FQGNSA. The CDR3 covers 17 residues. Germline trimming cut 2 bases from V and 5 bases from J; bases unmatched to any gene: 12. CDR3 region: CASSLFSGPQLNNEQFF. Here the CDR3 DNA reads TGTGCCAGCAGCTTATTTAGCGGGCCTCAACTGAACAATGAGCAGTTCTTC.

This clonotype was observed at least ten times. The genes are TRBV27 and TRBJ1-6; no clear D. Germline lookup yields CDR1 MNHEY and CDR2 SMNVEV (reference sequence). The CDR3 runs 16 residues. Trimming removed 2 bases from V and 2 bases from J, with 10 bases in between. The CDR3 here is CASSLRPRTYNSPLHF. In DNA form, the CDR3 reads TGTGCCAGCAGTTTAAGGCCTCGAACCTATAATTCACCCCTCCACTTT.

The chain has TRBV11-3 and TRBJ2-7; TRBD1 might be the D (7 bases). The V end lost 4 bases, the J end lost 4 bases, and 14 bases lay between the germline ends. The CDR3 covers 14 residues. The germline V gene has CDR1 SGHNT and CDR2 YENEEA. The CDR3 DNA sequence: TGTGCCAGCAGCTCAGGGGGGACATTATACGAGCAGTACTTC. It encodes CASSSGGTLYEQYF.

V usage is TRBV18 and J usage is TRBJ1-1, with D unresolved. Germline assignment: CDR1 KGHSH and CDR2 LQKENI. Between the trimmed V and J ends, which lost 3 bases and 1 base, there was a span of 12 bases. The CDR3 consists of 15 residues. The CDR3 sequence is CASSPGSRQNTEAFF. The CDR3 DNA is TGTGCCAGCTCACCTGGATCGAGACAGAACACTGAAGCTTTCTTT.

Concerning this clonotype: A much more abundant neighbour one base away suggests this may be a read error. The chain recombines TRBV11-2 with TRBJ2-3; D remains ambiguous. The J call may be faulty, since TRBJ1-5 better matches the DNA end. This CDR3 has 16 amino acids. Germline assignment: CDR1 SGHAT and CDR2 FQNNGV. This chain's CDR3 is CASSLGTSDHTDTQHF. The DNA for the CDR3 is TGTGCCAGCAGCTTAGGGACTAGCGATCACACAGATACGCAGCATTTT.

Points on this clonotype: One end of the junction varies from germline; a read error may be responsible. The chain uses TRBV5-4 and TRBJ1-1; no clear D gene. This CDR3 has 15 amino acids. Germline V lookup: CDR1 SGHNT, CDR2 YYREEE (reference sequence). Here the CDR3 reads CTSSLAVGARTEAFF. Written as DNA, the CDR3 is TGTACCAGCAGCTTGGCCGTGGGAGCCCGGACTGAAGCTTTCTTT. The full variable domain, rest sourced from reference TRBV5-4 and TRBJ1-1, is ETGVTQSPTHLIKTRGQQVTLRCSSQSGHNTVSWYQQALGQGPQFIFQYYREEENGRGNFPPRFSGLQFPNYSSELNVNALELDDSALYLCTSSLAVGARTEAFFGQGTRLTVV.

This chain joins TRBV2 and TRBJ1-1; 11 nucleotides align to TRBD1. This CDR3 comprises 12 residues. Per the germline V gene, CDR1 is SNHLY and CDR2 is FYNNEI. After removal of 9 bases from V and 4 bases from J, the junction contained 1 base not matched to a gene. CDR3 loop: CASGQGATEAFF. The CDR3 nucleotides read TGTGCCAGTGGACAGGGGGCCACTGAAGCTTTCTTT.

The sample holds many counts of this clonotype. V gene TRBV20-1 combines with J gene TRBJ1-6; possibly TRBD1 for D (6 bases). V dropped 0 bases and J dropped 1 base, with 19 bases sitting between them. CDR1 DFQATT and CDR2 SNEGSKA come from the germline V gene (reference sequence). CDR3 length: 19 residues. The CDR3 protein is CSAREWGQGPGSYNSPLHF. The CDR3 region has the DNA TGCAGTGCTAGAGAATGGGGCCAGGGGCCTGGATCCTATAATTCACCCCTCCACTTT.

The sample holds a few counts of this clonotype. A much larger clonotype is one base distant, so this may be a read error. The gene calls are TRBV7-9 and TRBJ2-2; weak D call: TRBD2 (6 bases). Germline CDR1 and CDR2: SEHNR and FQNEAQ (reference sequence). V was pared by 5 bases and J by 3 bases, with 13 bases between. CDR3 length: 15 amino acids. DNA for the CDR3: TGTGCCAGCAGCCTTGGGGACTGGTACACCGGGGAGCTGTTTTTT. Its translation is CASSLGDWYTGELFF.